Sequencing of this T cell receptor beta chain was carried out in a study of chemoradiotherapy in HPV16-positive cancers. Regarding the study as a whole: The functional HPV-specific definition rests on just a couple of HPV16-positive patients.

Trimming took 3 bases from V and 2 from J, leaving 17 bases between them. The CDR3 spans 16 residues. Per germline, CDR1 SQVTM and CDR2 ANQGSEA. Sequencing used immunoSEQ multiplex PCR; TCRdb keeps in-frame clones, though not all of them. The sample lists 3,600 or so clones, over 70% occurring once. This clone was seen only a few times. Its target is not known. This TCR came from a human donor with HPV-associated anogenital cancer. This sequence joins TRBV29-1 and TRBJ1-5; a possible D gene is TRBD1 (5 bases). Sampling was carried out from a patient who underwent chemoradiotherapy. The CDR3 nucleotides are TGCAGCGTTGAGGTGGAGGGACCTGGAGGCAATCAGCCCCAGCATTTT. Translating gives CSVEVEGPGGNQPQHF.